The next 13 T cell receptor beta chains were all read from a single sample in a study of vaccination effects on CD4 cells after COVID-19. Assay used: immunoSEQ multiplex PCR; TCRdb lists only in-frame clones, some missing. The data contain about 20,000 clones, around 74% of them singletons. Which antigens these TCRs recognize remains unknown. CD4+ T cells specific for antigen were expanded with viral peptide pools by the ViraFEST assay before sequencing. Having been cultured for 10 days, the cells underwent CD4+ T cell isolation. Confirmation by PCR established that the person had SARS-CoV-2 infection between March and December 2020. Source: CD4+ T cells from PBMCs cultured with a peptide pool, taken before COVID-19 vaccination. The receptors derive from a human donor who had a prior SARS-CoV-2 infection.

The chain links TRBV7-2 to TRBJ2-7; D remains ambiguous. CDR3 size: 14 residues. Trimming pared 1 base from V and 0 bases from J, leaving 7 bases between. Germline CDR1 and CDR2: SGHTA and FQGNSA. The DNA of the CDR3 is TGTGCCAGCAGCTTAGATCTCTCCTCCTACGAGCAGTACTTC. Translating it yields CASSLDLSSYEQYF.

V gene TRBV7-9 combines with J gene TRBJ2-7; the D gene is possibly TRBD1 (6 bases). The germline CDR1 and CDR2 sequences are SEHNR and FQNEAQ (reference sequence). The CDR3 has 14 amino acids. Trimming removed 8 bases at V and 0 bases at J, with 14 bases between. The CDR3 here is CASAAGVSSYEQYF. The DNA of the CDR3 is TGTGCCAGCGCTGCAGGGGTCAGCTCCTACGAGCAGTACTTC.

The chain employs TRBV2 and TRBJ2-3; 8 nucleotides agree with TRBD1. The length of the CDR3 is 15 residues. Trimming at V came to 5 bases and at J to 8 bases, leaving 12 bases not matched to a gene. Germline CDR1 is SNHLY and CDR2 is FYNNEI. The CDR3 region has the DNA TGTGCCAGCAGTATTGGACAGGGTAGTTTGGGTACGCAGTATTTT. It is translated as CASSIGQGSLGTQYF.

The V call is TRBV7-2, the J call TRBJ2-5; 10 positions agree with TRBD2. The CDR3 is 15 residues long. Germline V CDR1 and CDR2: SGHTA, FQGNSA. The ends lost 3 bases at V and 4 bases at J; junction bases unmatched: 5. CDR3: CASSLQRGGGETQYF. The DNA for the CDR3 is TGTGCCAGCAGCTTGCAGCGGGGGGGCGGAGAGACCCAGTACTTC.

This chain joins TRBV6-2 or TRBV6-3 and TRBJ1-2, with 7 nucleotides matching TRBD1. This CDR3 comprises 13 residues. Germline CDR1 MNHEY, CDR2 SVGEGT. Trimming removed 5 bases from V and 8 bases from J; junction bases left unmatched: 8. Here the CDR3 DNA reads TGTGCCAGCAGTCCGACAGGGATGAGGGGCTACACCTTC. It codes for CASSPTGMRGYTF.

The V and J genes are TRBV6-5 and TRBJ1-1; weak D call: TRBD1 (5 bases). The CDR3 consists of 15 residues. Deletions cut 6 bases from V and 0 bases from J, with 14 bases between. Germline V gives CDR1 MNHEY, CDR2 SVGAGI. The CDR3 spells CASRPPTDLNTEAFF. The CDR3 nucleotides read TGTGCCAGCAGGCCCCCGACAGACTTGAACACTGAAGCTTTCTTT.

The rearrangement uses TRBV11-3 and TRBJ2-7, with 10 bases matching TRBD1. The CDR3 extends over 14 amino acids. The V gene's germline CDR1 is SGHNT and CDR2 YENEEA. J lost 7 bases, V lost 4 bases, and 7 bases had no gene match. The CDR3 reads CASSSRQGAGEQYF. The CDR3 DNA reads as TGTGCCAGCAGCTCGAGACAGGGGGCGGGTGAGCAGTACTTC.

This chain links TRBV4-1 with TRBJ1-2; D is undetermined. Germline CDR1 is MGHRA and CDR2 is YSYEKL. This CDR3 has 15 amino acids. V was pared by 4 bases and J by 2 bases, with 14 bases between. The CDR3 sequence: CASSRDFTENYGYTF. The CDR3, as DNA: TGCGCCAGCAGCCGCGACTTCACAGAAAACTATGGCTACACCTTC.

The chain uses TRBV15 and TRBJ2-1, with 14 positions matching TRBD2. J gave up 6 bases and V 4 bases, and 2 bases lay outside the gene matches. The CDR3 consists of 15 residues. CDR1 and CDR2 (germline): LNHNV, YYDKDF (reference sequence). CDR3 residues: CATSTGTSGGNEQFF. The DNA for the CDR3 is TGTGCCACCAGCACCGGGACTAGCGGGGGCAATGAGCAGTTCTTC.

This rearrangement joins TRBV29-1 to TRBJ1-1; the D is unclear. The CDR3 contains 14 residues. The germline gives CDR1 SQVTM, CDR2 ANQGSEA. Trimming removed 4 bases from V and 0 bases from J, with 12 bases in between. The CDR3 spells CSVVKYIMNTEAFF. The CDR3 bases are TGCAGCGTTGTTAAGTATATTATGAACACTGAAGCTTTCTTT.

This clone came up a few times. The chain joins TRBV12-5 to TRBJ2-5; D remains ambiguous. With 0 bases removed from V and 5 bases from J, the gap between germline ends came to 4 bases. The CDR3 spans 12 residues. Germline CDR1 reads LGHNT; CDR2 reads FRNRAP. In DNA form, the CDR3 reads TGTGCTAGTGGTTTGGTCTTGGAGACCCAGTACTTC. Its translation is CASGLVLETQYF. Full variable domain (rest looked up from reference TRBV12-5 and TRBJ2-5): DARVTQTPRHKVTEMGQEVTMRCQPILGHNTVFWYRQTMMQGLELLAYFRNRAPLDDSGMPKDRFSAEMPDATLATLKIQPSEPRDSAVYFCASGLVLETQYFGPGTRLLVL.

V is TRBV11-3 and J is TRBJ2-1; 15 nucleotides match TRBD2. The CDR3 runs 16 residues. Looked up from germline, CDR1 is SGHNT and CDR2 is YENEEA. Unmatched junction bases numbered 9, after V lost 5 bases and J lost 10 bases. The CDR3 is CASSQRTSGRGMEQFF. DNA for the CDR3: TGTGCCAGCAGCCAGCGGACTAGCGGGAGGGGTATGGAGCAGTTCTTC.

In DNA, the CDR3 is TGTGCCAGCAGCTCCCCAGGGGCTAACTATGGCTACACCTTC. Protein sequence: CASSSPGANYGYTF. The chain recombines TRBV7-9 with TRBJ1-2; D is possibly TRBD1 (6 bases). Germline V gives CDR1 SEHNR, CDR2 FQNEAQ (reference sequence). V lost 4 bases to trimming and J lost 0 bases, with 9 bases between them. The CDR3 is 14 residues long.